The 18 T cell receptor beta chains presented below share a single source sample, sequenced in a study of breast tumors, draining lymph nodes, adjacent tissues. From the multiplex PCR reads, TCRdb called clonotypes with MiXCR, one entry per CDR3 protein. The sample carries around 140,000 distinct CDR3 sequences, 20% to 25% recorded once. Breast cancer patients provided tissue from their axillary draining lymph nodes. Sequencing was done on a sample of axillary lymph node tissue. Receptors were obtained from a female donor with breast cancer. Some clones in this sample may be carry-over from other donors' samples.

V is TRBV28 and J is TRBJ1-1; D perhaps matches TRBD1 (6 bases). V lost 11 bases and J lost 1, with 14 bases in between. This CDR3 contains 13 residues. Germline V gene sequence: CDR1 MDHEN, CDR2 SYDVKM. This CDR3 reads CAGKTGKNTEAFF. CDR3 nucleotides: TGTGCCGGAAAAACAGGGAAGAACACTGAAGCTTTCTTT.

This clonotype has ten or more counts. The chain has TRBV6-6 and TRBJ2-7; D unresolved. The germline V gene has CDR1 MNHNY and CDR2 SVGAGI (reference sequence). The germline V and J ends were trimmed by 8 bases and 2 bases, with 7 bases remaining between them. The CDR3 consists of 11 residues. The DNA for the CDR3 is TGTGCCAGCGGTAGGGCCTACGAGCAGTACTTC. This encodes CASGRAYEQYF.

Many counts were recorded for this clonotype. The rearrangement uses TRBV19 and TRBJ2-1, with 11 bases that match TRBD2. CDR1 and CDR2 from the germline V gene are LNHDA and SQIVND (reference sequence). The CDR3 runs to 15 residues. Trimming cost V 4 bases and J 4 bases; bases outside gene matches: 3. Here the CDR3 DNA reads TGTGCCAGTAGTAAACTAGCGGGAGTGTACAATGAGCAGTTCTTC. Its protein product is CASSKLAGVYNEQFF. Variable domain in full (rest from reference TRBV19 and TRBJ2-1): DGGITQSPKYLFRKEGQNVTLSCEQNLNHDAMYWYRQDPGQGLRLIYYSQIVNDFQKGDIAEGYSVSREKKESFPLTVTSAQKNPTAFYLCASSKLAGVYNEQFFGPGTRLTVL.

This clonotype was picked up many times. Mismatch with germline at one junction end may stem from a read error. The chain has TRBV5-4 and TRBJ2-7; D is perhaps TRBD2 (7 bases). CDR3 length: 15 amino acids. The V gene's germline CDR1 is SGHNT and CDR2 YYREEE (reference sequence). The CDR3 spells CASSLGGGLTNEQYF. For the CDR3, the DNA is TGTGCCAGCAGTTTGGGGGGGGGCCTTACAAACGAGCAGTACTTC.

There are many counts of this clonotype. The CDR3 loop is CASRFTGDNQPQHF. For the CDR3, the DNA is TGTGCCAGCAGGTTCACCGGGGACAATCAGCCCCAGCATTTT. The chain is built from TRBV2 and TRBJ1-5; D remains unclear. Trimming took 6 bases from V and 3 from J, leaving 12 bases between them. The CDR3 sequence is 14 residues long. The germline V gene has CDR1 SNHLY and CDR2 FYNNEI.

This clonotype was recorded at least ten times. The chain carries TRBV24-1 and TRBJ2-7; TRBD2 matches at 12 bases. The CDR3 spans 15 residues. Germline lookup yields CDR1 KGHDR and CDR2 SFDVKD. With 3 bases clipped from V and 6 bases from J, the junction kept 5 bases outside the gene matches. DNA for the CDR3: TGTGCCACCAGTGATCCCACTAGCGGGAGGCCCGAGCAGTACTTC. Translation gives CATSDPTSGRPEQYF.

This clonotype has at least ten counts. The rearrangement uses TRBV20-1 and TRBJ2-3, with TRBD2 as a possible D gene (5 bases). The V end was cut by 3 bases, the J end by 0 bases, with 7 bases between. The germline V gene has CDR1 DFQATT and CDR2 SNEGSKA (reference sequence). This CDR3 comprises 13 residues. The CDR3 bases are TGCAGTGCTAGGGAGGCAAGCACAGATACGCAGTATTTT. This codes for CSAREASTDTQYF.

This clonotype was seen ten or more times. The V call is TRBV3-1, the J call TRBJ1-4; no definite D call. This CDR3 region has 13 residues. Trimming pared 2 bases from V and 7 bases from J, leaving 8 bases between. Germline assignment: CDR1 LGHDT and CDR2 YNNKEL (reference sequence). This CDR3 is CASSQLIGEKLFF. CDR3 in DNA: TGTGCCAGCAGCCAACTGATAGGTGAAAAACTGTTTTTT.

The table lists this clonotype with many counts. The chain links TRBV5-1 to TRBJ1-5; no clear D. This CDR3 is built from 13 residues. Germline V lookup: CDR1 SGHRS, CDR2 YFSETQ. The V gene lost 0 bases and the J gene lost 6 bases, with 7 bases spanning the gap. CDR3 DNA: TGCGCCAGCAGCTTGGACGTGGGTCAGCCCCAGCATTTT. This gives the protein CASSLDVGQPQHF.

Many counts were recorded for this clonotype. This sequence joins TRBV5-1 and TRBJ2-3; D is unclear. Between the trimmed V and J ends, which lost 0 bases and 6 bases, there was a span of 11 bases. Per germline, CDR1 SGHRS and CDR2 YFSETQ. This CDR3 region has 14 residues. The CDR3 protein is CASSLGHDVDTQYF. The CDR3 DNA follows: TGCGCCAGCAGCTTGGGGCACGACGTGGATACGCAGTATTTT.

This clonotype showed up many times. The chain recombines TRBV20-1 with TRBJ2-7; TRBD1 is a possible D gene (6 bases). Germline V gene sequence: CDR1 DFQATT, CDR2 SNEGSKA (reference sequence). Trimming stripped 1 base from V and 0 bases from J, with 7 bases between. The CDR3 totals 13 residues. This CDR3 reads CSARGQVSYEQYF. Written as DNA, the CDR3 is TGCAGTGCTAGAGGACAGGTCTCCTACGAGCAGTACTTC.

Notes on this clonotype: This could be a read error, since a much larger clone is one nucleotide away. The V and J genes are TRBV6-5 and TRBJ1-5, with TRBD1 matching 10 bases. The V gene end was trimmed by 6 bases and the J gene end by 6 bases; junction bases not matched to a gene: 8. The CDR3 loop spans 15 amino acids. Germline assignment: CDR1 MNHEY and CDR2 SVGAGI. Here the CDR3 DNA reads TGTGCCAGCAGCGGAATCGACAGGGGGCCTCAGCCCCAGCATTTT. Residues: CASSGIDRGPQPQHF.

The table lists this clonotype with many counts. The chain couples TRBV12-5 to TRBJ2-7; D gene unclear. Germline CDR1 and CDR2: LGHNT and FRNRAP. Trimming took 7 bases from V and 0 from J, leaving 13 bases between them. The CDR3 extends over 14 amino acids. The CDR3 sequence: CASARTSSSYEQYF. For the CDR3, the DNA is TGTGCTAGTGCCAGGACCTCGAGCTCCTACGAGCAGTACTTC.

This clonotype was seen repeatedly, ten times or more. The rearrangement uses TRBV2 and TRBJ2-7, with D perhaps being TRBD1 or TRBD2 (5 bases each). CDR3 size: 18 residues. Germline-derived CDR1 and CDR2 are SNHLY and FYNNEI. V was cut by 6 bases and J by 1 base, with 25 bases left in between. CDR3 region: CASSFAISGTSVSYEQYF. Written as DNA, the CDR3 is TGTGCCAGCAGCTTCGCCATCTCCGGGACCTCCGTGTCCTACGAGCAGTACTTC.

This clonotype was seen many times. The chain has TRBV15 and TRBJ2-5, with 9 bases identical to TRBD2. V was clipped by 3 bases and J by 5 bases; unmatched bases: 4. CDR1 is LNHNV and CDR2 is YYDKDF in the germline V gene (reference sequence). This CDR3 is 14 amino acids long. The CDR3 DNA reads as TGTGCCACCAGCAGGGGAACTAGCGGGGAGACCCAGTACTTC. It yields the protein CATSRGTSGETQYF.

As for this clonotype: A much larger clone differs by one base, so this may be a read error. The chain recombines TRBV3-1 with TRBJ1-6, with 7 bases aligning to TRBD1. V trimming: 4 bases; J trimming: 7 bases; junction bases outside the gene matches: 4. CDR3 length equals 14 residues. Germline loops: CDR1 LGHDT, CDR2 YNNKEL (reference sequence). The CDR3 region has the DNA TGTGCCAGCAGCCCCGGGACAGCGAATTCACCCCTCCACTTT. Its protein is CASSPGTANSPLHF.

This clonotype was observed many times. V usage is TRBV7-2 and J usage is TRBJ2-7, with TRBD2 as a possible D gene (6 bases). V was cut by 4 bases and J by 2 bases, with 9 bases left in between. This CDR3 contains 13 residues. The germline gives CDR1 SGHTA, CDR2 FQGNSA. The CDR3 nucleotides read TGTGCCAGCAGCTCGGGGACTCCCTACGAGCAGTACTTC. Its protein is CASSSGTPYEQYF.

This clonotype was recorded at least ten times. This chain links TRBV5-1 with TRBJ2-7; weak D call: TRBD2 (5 bases). Trimming removed 4 bases at V and 0 bases at J, with 11 bases between. Looked up from germline, CDR1 is SGHRS and CDR2 is YFSETQ. The CDR3 covers 14 residues. The DNA for the CDR3 is TGCGCCAGCAGCGCGTCCAGCGGCTCCTACGAGCAGTACTTC. Protein product: CASSASSGSYEQYF.